The 16 T cell receptor beta chains in this list originate from one sample, sequenced in a study of long-term antiretroviral therapy in people with HIV. Version v3.0 of the immunoSEQ assay was performed at survey level. Clones were sequenced by immunoSEQ multiplex PCR, and TCRdb holds only the in-frame ones, with some missing. Of under 20,000 clones listed, around 74% were seen once; the top ten hold about 15%. Sample: unsorted PBMCs, taken 2.1 to 2.2 years before starting antiretroviral therapy. Every receptor here comes from a man aged 25-45 years with HIV.

This clone was seen a handful of times. The chain employs TRBV7-2 and TRBJ2-3; TRBD2 agrees at 8 bases. CDR1 is SGHTA, CDR2 FQGNSA, per germline. The CDR3 covers 14 residues. V lost 1 base to trimming and J lost 6 bases; unmatched junction nucleotides: 3. CDR3 sequence reads: CASSLGLAGDTQYF. The DNA of the CDR3 is TGTGCCAGCAGCTTAGGGCTAGCGGGCGATACGCAGTATTTT.

The chain joins TRBV28 to TRBJ2-7; D uncertain. V was clipped by 3 bases and J by 6 bases, with 15 bases between them. There are 14 residues in the CDR3. Germline CDR1 MDHEN, CDR2 SYDVKM. DNA for the CDR3: TGTGCCAGCAGTTTGTTCCGCCGGGCCAGCGAGCAGTACTTC. Its protein product is CASSLFRRASEQYF.

The chain combines TRBV7-3 with TRBJ2-2; 14 bases match TRBD2. This CDR3 is 17 amino acids long. Germline V gene lookup returns CDR1 SGHTA and CDR2 FQGTGA. V lost 5 bases to trimming and J lost 5 bases; unmatched junction nucleotides: 7. The CDR3 coding sequence is TGTGCCAGCAGCCAGTCGACTAGCGGGGGGGGAACCGGGGAGCTGTTTTTT. It yields the protein CASSQSTSGGGTGELFF.

The chain is built from TRBV7-9 and TRBJ2-2; D gene ambiguous. V was pared by 5 bases and J by 2 bases, with 9 bases between. The CDR3 consists of 14 residues. In germline, CDR1 is SEHNR, CDR2 FQNEAQ (reference sequence). Written as DNA, the CDR3 is TGTGCCAGCAGCCCGTCAGCCAACACCGGGGAGCTGTTTTTT. Its translation is CASSPSANTGELFF.

V and J are TRBV27 and TRBJ2-7; possible D gene TRBD1, 6 bases. The CDR3 has 13 residues. V lost 4 bases, J lost 5 bases, and 12 bases lay in between. CDR1 and CDR2 from the germline V gene are MNHEY and SMNVEV (reference sequence). For the CDR3, the DNA is TGTGCCAGCAGTTACAACAGGGCCCACGAGCAGTACTTC. The encoded protein is CASSYNRAHEQYF.

Of note for this clone: The sample has other DNA sequences that encode this CDR3 too. This rearrangement joins TRBV5-6 to TRBJ2-2, with D unclear. CDR3 length: 13 amino acids. Trimming pared 0 bases from V and 5 bases from J, leaving 5 bases between. Germline-derived CDR1 and CDR2 are SGHDT and YYEEEE. The chain's CDR3 is CASSLGNTGELFF. The CDR3 DNA is TGTGCCAGCAGCTTGGGTAATACCGGGGAGCTGTTTTTT.

The chain joins TRBV6-6 to TRBJ2-1; D unclear. The ends were cut back, 5 bases at V and 6 bases at J, with 8 bases in the middle. This CDR3 comprises 12 residues. From germline, CDR1 is MNHNY and CDR2 SVGAGI (reference sequence). The DNA for the CDR3 is TGTGCCAGCAGTCTTGAGCTCAATGAGCAGTTCTTC. Encoded protein: CASSLELNEQFF.

The chain joins TRBV11-2 to TRBJ1-2; 11 bases map to TRBD1. Germline V CDR1 and CDR2: SGHAT, FQNNGV. The CDR3 has 15 residues. V dropped 8 bases and J dropped 2; count of bases not matched to a gene: 7. This CDR3 is CASVGTGGPNYGYTF. The CDR3 DNA is TGTGCCAGCGTCGGGACAGGGGGTCCCAACTATGGCTACACCTTC.

For the CDR3, the DNA is TGTGCCAGCGACTTAACAGATACGCAGTATTTT. This translates into CASDLTDTQYF. This chain joins TRBV6-1 and TRBJ2-3; unclear D gene. The CDR3 consists of 11 residues. The V and J ends lost 8 bases and 3 bases respectively, with 6 bases between them. CDR1 and CDR2 (germline): MNHNS, SASEGT.

The J gene is TRBJ2-1, the V gene TRBV2; the match to TRBD2 covers 9 bases. J was trimmed by 6 bases and V by 5 bases; bases with no gene match: 11. This CDR3 is 16 amino acids long. The germline V gene has CDR1 SNHLY and CDR2 FYNNEI. CDR3 in DNA: TGTGCCAGCAGTTCGAATGAAGCGGGAGGCCCCAATGAGCAGTTCTTC. It codes for CASSSNEAGGPNEQFF.

This clone was found a few times. The chain combines TRBV9 with TRBJ2-1; D is unresolved. This CDR3 has 14 residues. CDR1 and CDR2 from the germline V gene are SGDLS and YYNGEE. Trimming cost V 3 bases and J 1 base, with 8 bases left between them. The CDR3 coding sequence is TGTGCCAGCAGCGCCGACAATTCCTACAATGAGCAGTTCTTC. Its protein product is CASSADNSYNEQFF. The full variable domain, in which reference TRBV9 and TRBJ2-1 provide the parts outside the CDR3, is DSGVTQTPKHLITATGQRVTLRCSPRSGDLSVYWYQQSLDQGLQFLIQYYNGEERAKGNILERFSAQQFPDLHSELNLSSLELGDSALYFCASSADNSYNEQFFGPGTRLTVL.

This chain joins TRBV18 and TRBJ1-5; D might be TRBD1 (5 bases). The CDR3 length is 14 residues. Germline V gene lookup returns CDR1 KGHSH and CDR2 LQKENI. The V and J ends lost 4 bases and 4 bases respectively, with 11 bases between them. The CDR3 reads CASSLGEGNQPQHF. DNA of the CDR3: TGTGCCAGCTCACTGGGTGAGGGGAATCAGCCCCAGCATTTT. The variable domain in full, with the rest retrieved from reference TRBV18 and TRBJ1-5, is NAGVMQNPRHLVRRRGQEARLRCSPMKGHSHVYWYRQLPEEGLKFMVYLQKENIIDESGMPKERFSAEFPKEGPSILRIQQVVRGDSAAYFCASSLGEGNQPQHFGDGTRLSIL.

This clone was picked up a small number of times. The CDR3 loop is CASSLPTAGGGDTQYF. CDR3 coding DNA: TGCGCCAGCAGTTTACCCACAGCGGGGGGTGGAGATACGCAGTATTTT. This sequence joins TRBV5-1 and TRBJ2-3; TRBD2 aligns across 9 bases. The trim removed 5 bases at V and 5 bases at J, leaving 12 bases unmatched. The length of the CDR3 is 16 residues. The germline V gene has CDR1 SGHRS and CDR2 YFSETQ.

The chain joins TRBV6-1 to TRBJ1-6; 10 bases line up with TRBD1. This CDR3 is built from 14 residues. Germline assignment: CDR1 MNHNS and CDR2 SASEGT. Trimming cost V 5 bases and J 10 bases; bases outside gene matches: 5. In DNA, the CDR3 is TGTGCCAGCAGTCGGGACAGGGGAGGATCACCCCTCCACTTT. Translation: CASSRDRGGSPLHF.

The table lists this clone with a few counts. The chain carries TRBV12-2 and TRBJ1-5; TRBD1 is taken as the D call from the table, unchecked against the DNA. TRBV12-2 is termed a pseudogene. This CDR3 region has 18 residues. Here the CDR3 DNA reads TGTGCAAGTCGCCCCCAAGGGACAGGGGTTGGTAGCAATCAGCCCCAGCATTTT. Its translation is CASRPQGTGVGSNQPQHF.

The chain is built from TRBV7-2 and TRBJ1-1; a weak D match, TRBD1 (6 bases). The CDR3 length is 14 residues. V lost 5 bases to trimming and J lost 5 bases, with 15 bases between them. Looked up from germline, CDR1 is SGHTA and CDR2 is FQGNSA. Here the CDR3 reads CASSPEGGRTEAFF. The DNA for the CDR3 is TGTGCCAGCAGCCCGGAGGGGGGGAGGACTGAAGCTTTCTTT.